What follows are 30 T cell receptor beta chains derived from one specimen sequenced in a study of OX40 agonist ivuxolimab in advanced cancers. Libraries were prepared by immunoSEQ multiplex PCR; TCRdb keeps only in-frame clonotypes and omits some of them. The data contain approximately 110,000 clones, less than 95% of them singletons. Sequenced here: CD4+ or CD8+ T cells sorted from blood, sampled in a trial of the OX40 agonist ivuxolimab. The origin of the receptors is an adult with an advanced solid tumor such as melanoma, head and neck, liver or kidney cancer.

The DNA for the CDR3 is TGTGCCAGCAGTTACTCAAGAGGGGGCCAGCCCCAGCATTTT. As protein: CASSYSRGGQPQHF. The chain links TRBV6-5 to TRBJ1-5; 7 positions agree with TRBD1. The CDR3 loop spans 14 amino acids. J was trimmed by 7 bases and V by 0 bases; bases with no gene match: 3. Germline loops: CDR1 MNHEY, CDR2 SVGAGI.

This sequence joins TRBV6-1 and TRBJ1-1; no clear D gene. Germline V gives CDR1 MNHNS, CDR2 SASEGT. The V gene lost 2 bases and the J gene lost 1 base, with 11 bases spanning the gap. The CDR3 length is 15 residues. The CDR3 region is CASSEFPVQNTEAFF. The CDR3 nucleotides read TGTGCCAGCAGTGAATTCCCGGTACAGAACACTGAAGCTTTCTTT.

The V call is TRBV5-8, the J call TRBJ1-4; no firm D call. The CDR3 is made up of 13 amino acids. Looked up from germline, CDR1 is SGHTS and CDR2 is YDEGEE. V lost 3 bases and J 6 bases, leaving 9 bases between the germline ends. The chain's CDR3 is CASSSSPDEKLFF. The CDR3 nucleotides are TGTGCCAGCAGCTCCAGCCCGGATGAAAAACTGTTTTTT.

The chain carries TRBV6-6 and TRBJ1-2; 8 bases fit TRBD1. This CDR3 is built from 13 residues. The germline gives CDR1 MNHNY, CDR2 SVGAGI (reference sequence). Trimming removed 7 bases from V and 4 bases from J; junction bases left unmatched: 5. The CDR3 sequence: CASNPGGGYGYTF. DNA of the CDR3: TGTGCCAGCAACCCAGGGGGCGGCTATGGCTACACCTTC.

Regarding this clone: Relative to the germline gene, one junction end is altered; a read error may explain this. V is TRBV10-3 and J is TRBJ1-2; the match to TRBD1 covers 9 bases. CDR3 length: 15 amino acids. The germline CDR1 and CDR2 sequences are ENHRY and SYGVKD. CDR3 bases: TGTGCCATCGCTCCTACAGGGGGCTCGGACTATGGTTACACCTTC. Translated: CAIAPTGGSDYGYTF.

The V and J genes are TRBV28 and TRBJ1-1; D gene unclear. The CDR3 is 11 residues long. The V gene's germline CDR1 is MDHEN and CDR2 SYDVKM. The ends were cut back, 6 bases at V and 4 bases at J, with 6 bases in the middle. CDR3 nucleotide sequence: TGTGCCAGCAGGGGAGGCACTGAAGCTTTCTTT. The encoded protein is CASRGGTEAFF.

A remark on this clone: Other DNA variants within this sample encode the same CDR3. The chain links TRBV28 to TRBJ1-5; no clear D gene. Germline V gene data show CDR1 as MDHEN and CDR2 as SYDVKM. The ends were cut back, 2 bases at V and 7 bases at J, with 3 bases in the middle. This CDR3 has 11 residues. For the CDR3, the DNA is TGTGCCAGCAGTTTAGGGCAGCCCCAGCATTTT. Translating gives CASSLGQPQHF.

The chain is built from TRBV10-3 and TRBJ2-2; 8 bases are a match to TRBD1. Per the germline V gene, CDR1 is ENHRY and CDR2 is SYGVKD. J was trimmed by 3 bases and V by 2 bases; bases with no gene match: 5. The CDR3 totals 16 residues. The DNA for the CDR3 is TGTGCCATCAGTGAGAGCGCAGGGGGCTACACCGGGGAGCTGTTTTTT. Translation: CAISESAGGYTGELFF.

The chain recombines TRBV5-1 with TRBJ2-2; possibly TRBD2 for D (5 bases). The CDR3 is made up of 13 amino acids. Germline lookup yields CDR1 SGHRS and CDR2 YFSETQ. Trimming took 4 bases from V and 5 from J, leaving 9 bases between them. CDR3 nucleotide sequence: TGCGCCAGCAGCCTCGGGGATACCGGGGAGCTGTTTTTT. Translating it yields CASSLGDTGELFF.

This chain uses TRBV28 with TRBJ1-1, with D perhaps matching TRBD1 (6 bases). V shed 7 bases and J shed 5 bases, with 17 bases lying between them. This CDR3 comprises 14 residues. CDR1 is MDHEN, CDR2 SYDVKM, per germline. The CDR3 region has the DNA TGTGCCAGCAACGGGGGGGGGCGATGGACTGAAGCTTTCTTT. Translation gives CASNGGGRWTEAFF.

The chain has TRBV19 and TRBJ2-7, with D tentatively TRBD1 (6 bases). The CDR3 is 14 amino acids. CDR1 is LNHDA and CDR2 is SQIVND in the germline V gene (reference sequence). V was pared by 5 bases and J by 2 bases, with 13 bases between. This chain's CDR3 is CASSPQGPPYEQYF. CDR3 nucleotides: TGTGCCAGTAGTCCTCAGGGGCCCCCCTACGAGCAGTACTTC. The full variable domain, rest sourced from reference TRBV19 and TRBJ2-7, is DGGITQSPKYLFRKEGQNVTLSCEQNLNHDAMYWYRQDPGQGLRLIYYSQIVNDFQKGDIAEGYSVSREKKESFPLTVTSAQKNPTAFYLCASSPQGPPYEQYFGPGTRLTVT.

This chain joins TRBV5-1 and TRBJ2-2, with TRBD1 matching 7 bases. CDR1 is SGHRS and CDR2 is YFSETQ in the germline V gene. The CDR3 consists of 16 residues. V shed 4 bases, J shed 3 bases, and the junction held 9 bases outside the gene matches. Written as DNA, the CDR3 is TGCGCCAGCAGCCAATCGAGGGGGCGCGACACCGGGGAGCTGTTTTTT. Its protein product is CASSQSRGRDTGELFF.

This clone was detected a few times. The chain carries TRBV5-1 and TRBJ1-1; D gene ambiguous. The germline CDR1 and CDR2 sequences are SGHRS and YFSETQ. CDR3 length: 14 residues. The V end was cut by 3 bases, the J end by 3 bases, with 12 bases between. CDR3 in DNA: TGCGCCAGCAGCTCGACCGGGGTCGACACTGAAGCTTTCTTT. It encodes CASSSTGVDTEAFF.

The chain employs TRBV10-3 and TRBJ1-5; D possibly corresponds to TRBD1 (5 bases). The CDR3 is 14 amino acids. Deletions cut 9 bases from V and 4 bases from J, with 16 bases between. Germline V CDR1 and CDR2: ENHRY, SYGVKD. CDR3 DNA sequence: TGTGCCATATCCCCGGGACGGGAAAATCAGCCCCAGCATTTT. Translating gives CAISPGRENQPQHF.

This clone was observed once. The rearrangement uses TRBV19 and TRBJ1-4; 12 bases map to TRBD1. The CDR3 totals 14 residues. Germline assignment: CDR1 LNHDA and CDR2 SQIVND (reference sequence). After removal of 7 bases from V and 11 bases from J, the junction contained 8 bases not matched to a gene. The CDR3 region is CASKPGTGGGKLFF. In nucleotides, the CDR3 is TGTGCCAGTAAACCGGGGACAGGGGGCGGCAAACTGTTTTTT. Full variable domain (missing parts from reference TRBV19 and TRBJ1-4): DGGITQSPKYLFRKEGQNVTLSCEQNLNHDAMYWYRQDPGQGLRLIYYSQIVNDFQKGDIAEGYSVSREKKESFPLTVTSAQKNPTAFYLCASKPGTGGGKLFFGSGTQLSVL.

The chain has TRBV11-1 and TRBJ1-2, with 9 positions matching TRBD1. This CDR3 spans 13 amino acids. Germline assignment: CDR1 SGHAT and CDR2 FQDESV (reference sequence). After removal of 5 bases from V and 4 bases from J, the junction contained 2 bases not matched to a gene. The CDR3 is CASSTGQGYGYTF. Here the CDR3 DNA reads TGTGCCAGCAGCACGGGACAGGGCTATGGCTACACCTTC. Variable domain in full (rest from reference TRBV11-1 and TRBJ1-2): EAEVAQSPRYKITEKSQAVAFWCDPISGHATLYWYRQILGQGPELLVQFQDESVVDDSQLPKDRFSAERLKGVDSTLKIQPAELGDSAMYLCASSTGQGYGYTFGSGTRLTVV.

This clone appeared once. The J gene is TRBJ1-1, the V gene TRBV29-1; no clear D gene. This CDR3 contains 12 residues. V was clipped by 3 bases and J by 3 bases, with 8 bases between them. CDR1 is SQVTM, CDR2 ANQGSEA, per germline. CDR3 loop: CSVDRMDTEAFF. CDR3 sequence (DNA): TGCAGCGTTGACAGAATGGACACTGAAGCTTTCTTT.

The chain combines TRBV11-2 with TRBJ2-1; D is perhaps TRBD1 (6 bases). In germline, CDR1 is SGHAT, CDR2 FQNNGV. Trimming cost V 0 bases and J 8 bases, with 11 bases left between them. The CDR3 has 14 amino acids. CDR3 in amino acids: CASSLDQSGDEQFF. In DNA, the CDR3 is TGTGCCAGCAGCTTAGATCAATCAGGGGATGAGCAGTTCTTC.

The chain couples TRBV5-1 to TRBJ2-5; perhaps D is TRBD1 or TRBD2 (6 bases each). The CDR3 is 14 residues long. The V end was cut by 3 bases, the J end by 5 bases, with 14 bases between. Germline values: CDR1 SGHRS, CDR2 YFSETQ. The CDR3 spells CASSSTGAGETQYF. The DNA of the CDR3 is TGCGCCAGCAGCTCTACGGGGGCAGGGGAGACCCAGTACTTC.

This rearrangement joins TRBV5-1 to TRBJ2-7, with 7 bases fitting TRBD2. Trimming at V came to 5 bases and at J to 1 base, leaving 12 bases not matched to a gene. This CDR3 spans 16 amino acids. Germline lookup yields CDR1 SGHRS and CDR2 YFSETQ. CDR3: CASSQIPGLPSYEQYF. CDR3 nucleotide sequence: TGCGCCAGCAGTCAGATTCCGGGACTACCGTCCTACGAGCAGTACTTC.

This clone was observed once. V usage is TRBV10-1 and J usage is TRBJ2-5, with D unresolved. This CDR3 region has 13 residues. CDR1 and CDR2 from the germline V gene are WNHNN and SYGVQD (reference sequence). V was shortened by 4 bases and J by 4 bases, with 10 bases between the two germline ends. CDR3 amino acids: CASSGWTGETQYF. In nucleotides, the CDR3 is TGCGCCAGCAGTGGATGGACGGGAGAGACCCAGTACTTC.

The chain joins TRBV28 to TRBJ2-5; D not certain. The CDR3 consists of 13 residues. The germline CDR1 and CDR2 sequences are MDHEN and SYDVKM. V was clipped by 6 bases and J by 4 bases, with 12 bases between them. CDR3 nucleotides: TGTGCCAGCAGGACATCGGGTGGAGAGACCCAGTACTTC. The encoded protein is CASRTSGGETQYF. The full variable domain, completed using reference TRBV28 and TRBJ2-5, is DVKVTQSSRYLVKRTGEKVFLECVQDMDHENMFWYRQDPGLGLRLIYFSYDVKMKEKGDIPEGYSVSREKKERFSLILESASTNQTSMYLCASRTSGGETQYFGPGTRLLVL.

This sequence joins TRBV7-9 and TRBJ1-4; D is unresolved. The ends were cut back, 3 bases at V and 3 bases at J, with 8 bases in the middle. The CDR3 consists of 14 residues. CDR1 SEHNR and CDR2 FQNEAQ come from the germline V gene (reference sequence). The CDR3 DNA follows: TGTGCCAGCAGCTTTGCCGGAGCTAATGAAAAACTGTTTTTT. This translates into CASSFAGANEKLFF.

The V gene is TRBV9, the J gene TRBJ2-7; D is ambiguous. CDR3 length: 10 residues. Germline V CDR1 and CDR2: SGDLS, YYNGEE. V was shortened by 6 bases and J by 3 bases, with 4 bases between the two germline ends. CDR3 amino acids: CASTNYEQYF. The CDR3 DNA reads TGTGCCAGCACCAACTACGAGCAGTACTTC.

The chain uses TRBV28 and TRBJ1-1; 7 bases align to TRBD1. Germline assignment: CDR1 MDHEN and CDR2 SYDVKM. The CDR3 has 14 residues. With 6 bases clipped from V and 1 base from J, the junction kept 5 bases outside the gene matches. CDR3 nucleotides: TGTGCCAGCAGCCCCGGGACAGAGAACACTGAAGCTTTCTTT. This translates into CASSPGTENTEAFF.

As DNA, the CDR3 is TGTGCCAGCAGCTTAGCGACAGGATTGAACACTGAAGCTTTCTTT. It is translated as CASSLATGLNTEAFF. V gene TRBV11-2 combines with J gene TRBJ1-1; D might be TRBD1 (6 bases). The CDR3 is made up of 15 amino acids. The V and J ends lost 1 base and 0 bases respectively, with 9 bases between them. Germline V gives CDR1 SGHAT, CDR2 FQNNGV.

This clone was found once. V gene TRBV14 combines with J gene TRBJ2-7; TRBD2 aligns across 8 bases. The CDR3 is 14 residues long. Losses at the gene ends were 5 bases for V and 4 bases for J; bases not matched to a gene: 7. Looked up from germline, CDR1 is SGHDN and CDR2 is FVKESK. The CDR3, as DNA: TGTGCCAGCAGCGATGGACTAGCTAGATACGAGCAGTACTTC. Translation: CASSDGLARYEQYF.

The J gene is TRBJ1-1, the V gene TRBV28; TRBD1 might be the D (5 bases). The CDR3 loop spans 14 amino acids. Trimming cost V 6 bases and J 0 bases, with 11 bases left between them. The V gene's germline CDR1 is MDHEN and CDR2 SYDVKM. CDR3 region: CASSVGGMNTEAFF. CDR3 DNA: TGTGCCAGCAGCGTGGGGGGGATGAACACTGAAGCTTTCTTT.

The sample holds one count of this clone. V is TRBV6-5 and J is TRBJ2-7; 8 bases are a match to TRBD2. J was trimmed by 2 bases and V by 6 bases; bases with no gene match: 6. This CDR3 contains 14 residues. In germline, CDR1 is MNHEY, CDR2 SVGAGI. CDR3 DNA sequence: TGTGCCAGCAGCCTACAACTAGCGGCCTACGAGCAGTACTTC. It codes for CASSLQLAAYEQYF.

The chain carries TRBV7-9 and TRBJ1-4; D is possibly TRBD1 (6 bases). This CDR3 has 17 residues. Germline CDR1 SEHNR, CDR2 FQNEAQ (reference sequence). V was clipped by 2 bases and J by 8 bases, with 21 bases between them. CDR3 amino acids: CASSLKGGVVATEKLFF. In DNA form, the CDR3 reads TGTGCCAGCAGCTTAAAGGGGGGGGTGGTAGCCACCGAAAAACTGTTTTTT.